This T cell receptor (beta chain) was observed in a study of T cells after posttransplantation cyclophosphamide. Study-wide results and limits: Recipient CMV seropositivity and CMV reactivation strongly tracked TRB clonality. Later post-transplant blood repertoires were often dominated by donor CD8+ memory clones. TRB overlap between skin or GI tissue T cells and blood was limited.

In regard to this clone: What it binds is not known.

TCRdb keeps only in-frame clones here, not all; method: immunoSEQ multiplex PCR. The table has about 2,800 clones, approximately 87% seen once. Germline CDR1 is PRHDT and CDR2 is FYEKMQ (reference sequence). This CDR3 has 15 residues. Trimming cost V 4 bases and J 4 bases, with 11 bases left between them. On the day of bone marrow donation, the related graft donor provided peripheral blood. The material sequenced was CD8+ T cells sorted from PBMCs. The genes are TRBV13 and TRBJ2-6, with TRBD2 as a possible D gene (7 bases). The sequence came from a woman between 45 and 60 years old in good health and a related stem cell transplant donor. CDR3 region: CASSSAGAGANVLTF. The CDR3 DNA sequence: TGTGCCAGCAGCTCCGCGGGGGCCGGGGCCAACGTCCTGACTTTC.